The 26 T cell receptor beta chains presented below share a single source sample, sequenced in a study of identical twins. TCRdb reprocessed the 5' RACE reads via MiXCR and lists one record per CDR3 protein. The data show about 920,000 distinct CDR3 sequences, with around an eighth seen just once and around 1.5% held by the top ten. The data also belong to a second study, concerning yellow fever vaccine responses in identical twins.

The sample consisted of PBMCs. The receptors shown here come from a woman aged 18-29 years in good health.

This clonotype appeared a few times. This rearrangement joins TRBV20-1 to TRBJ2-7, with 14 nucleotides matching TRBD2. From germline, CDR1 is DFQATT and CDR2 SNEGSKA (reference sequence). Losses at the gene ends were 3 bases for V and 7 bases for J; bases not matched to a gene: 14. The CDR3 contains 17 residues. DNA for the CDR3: TGCAGTGCTAGTGAAAAACCGGGACTAGCGGGAGCAACTGAGCAGTACTTC. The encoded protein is CSASEKPGLAGATEQYF.

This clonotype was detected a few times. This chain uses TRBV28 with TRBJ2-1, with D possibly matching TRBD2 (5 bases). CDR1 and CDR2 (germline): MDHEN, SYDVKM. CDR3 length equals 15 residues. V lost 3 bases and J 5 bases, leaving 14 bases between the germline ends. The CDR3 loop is CASSFYKRSNNEQFF. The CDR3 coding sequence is TGTGCCAGCAGTTTCTATAAGCGGTCCAACAATGAGCAGTTCTTC. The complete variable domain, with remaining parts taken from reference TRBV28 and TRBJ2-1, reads DVKVTQSSRYLVKRTGEKVFLECVQDMDHENMFWYRQDPGLGLRLIYFSYDVKMKEKGDIPEGYSVSREKKERFSLILESASTNQTSMYLCASSFYKRSNNEQFFGPGTRLTVL.

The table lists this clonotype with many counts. This CDR3 reads CASSPRDTDTQYF. CDR3 nucleotides: TGTGCCAGCAGTCCCCGGGACACAGATACGCAGTATTTT. The rearrangement links TRBV6-2 or TRBV6-3 to TRBJ2-3; maybe TRBD2 (5 bases). Germline V gives CDR1 MNHEY, CDR2 SVGEGT. The CDR3 is 13 amino acids. Trimming removed 5 bases from V and 2 bases from J, with 8 bases in between.

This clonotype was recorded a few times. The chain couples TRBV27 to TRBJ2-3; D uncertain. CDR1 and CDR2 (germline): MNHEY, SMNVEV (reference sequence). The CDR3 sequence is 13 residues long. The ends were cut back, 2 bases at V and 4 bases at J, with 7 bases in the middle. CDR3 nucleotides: TGTGCCAGCAGTTTAAGGGAACCAGATACGCAGTATTTT. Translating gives CASSLREPDTQYF.

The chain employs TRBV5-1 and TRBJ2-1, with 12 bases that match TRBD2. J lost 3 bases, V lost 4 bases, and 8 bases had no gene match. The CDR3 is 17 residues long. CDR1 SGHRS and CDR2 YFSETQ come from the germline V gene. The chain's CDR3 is CASSTGLAGLGYNEQFF. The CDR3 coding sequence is TGCGCCAGCAGCACCGGACTAGCGGGGCTGGGCTACAATGAGCAGTTCTTC. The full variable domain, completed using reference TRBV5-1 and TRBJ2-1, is KAGVTQTPRYLIKTRGQQVTLSCSPISGHRSVSWYQQTPGQGLQFLFEYFSETQRNKGNFPGRFSGRQFSNSRSEMNVSTLELGDSALYLCASSTGLAGLGYNEQFFGPGTRLTVL.

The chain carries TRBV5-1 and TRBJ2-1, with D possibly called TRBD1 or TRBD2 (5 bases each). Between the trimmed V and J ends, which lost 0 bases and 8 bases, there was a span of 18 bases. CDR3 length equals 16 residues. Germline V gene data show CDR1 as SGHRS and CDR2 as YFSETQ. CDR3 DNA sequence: TGCGCCAGCAGCTTGGGCCCGGGGCGCAAAGGGGATGAGCAGTTCTTC. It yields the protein CASSLGPGRKGDEQFF.

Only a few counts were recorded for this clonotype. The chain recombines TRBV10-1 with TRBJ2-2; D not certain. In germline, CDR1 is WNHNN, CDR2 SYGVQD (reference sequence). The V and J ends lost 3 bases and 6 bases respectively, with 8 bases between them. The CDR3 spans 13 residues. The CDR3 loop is CASSEVVPGELFF. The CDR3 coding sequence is TGCGCCAGCAGTGAAGTAGTTCCCGGGGAGCTGTTTTTT.

The CDR3 coding sequence is TGTGCCACCAGTGATTTGGGTAGCGGGAGTGCAGATACGCAGTATTTT. This sequence encodes CATSDLGSGSADTQYF. The chain has TRBV24-1 and TRBJ2-3, with 9 bases aligning to TRBD2. The CDR3 contains 16 residues. Per germline, CDR1 KGHDR and CDR2 SFDVKD. J gave up 4 bases and V 0 bases, and 4 bases lay outside the gene matches.

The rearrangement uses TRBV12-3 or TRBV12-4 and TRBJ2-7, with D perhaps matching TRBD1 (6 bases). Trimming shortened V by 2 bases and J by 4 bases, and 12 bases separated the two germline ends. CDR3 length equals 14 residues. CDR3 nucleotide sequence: TGTGCCAGCAGTTTACTCGGACAGTGGTACGAGCAGTACTTC. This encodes CASSLLGQWYEQYF.

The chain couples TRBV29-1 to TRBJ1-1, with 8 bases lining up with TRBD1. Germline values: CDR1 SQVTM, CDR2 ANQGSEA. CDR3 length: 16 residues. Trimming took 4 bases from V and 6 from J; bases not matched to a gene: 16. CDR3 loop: CSVGGGAGQGFAEAFF. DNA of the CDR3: TGCAGCGTTGGCGGAGGGGCTGGACAGGGTTTCGCTGAAGCTTTCTTT.

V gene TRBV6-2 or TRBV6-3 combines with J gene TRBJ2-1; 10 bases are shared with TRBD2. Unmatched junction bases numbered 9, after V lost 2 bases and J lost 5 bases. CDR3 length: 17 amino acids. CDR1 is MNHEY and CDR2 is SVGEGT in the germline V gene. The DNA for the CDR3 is TGTGCCAGCAGTTACGAGAAACGGACTAGCGGAGACAATGAGCAGTTCTTC. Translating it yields CASSYEKRTSGDNEQFF.

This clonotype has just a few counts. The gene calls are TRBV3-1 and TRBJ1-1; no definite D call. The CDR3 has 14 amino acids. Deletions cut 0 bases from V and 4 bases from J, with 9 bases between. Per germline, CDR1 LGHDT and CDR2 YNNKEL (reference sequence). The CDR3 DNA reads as TGTGCCAGCAGCCAAGAGGTTGGGTCCACTGAAGCTTTCTTT. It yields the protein CASSQEVGSTEAFF.

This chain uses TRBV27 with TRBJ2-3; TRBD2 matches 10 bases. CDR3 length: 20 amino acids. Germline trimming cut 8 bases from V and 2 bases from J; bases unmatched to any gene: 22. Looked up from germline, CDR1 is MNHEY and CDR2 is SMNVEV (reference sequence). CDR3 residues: CASDPYLIAGGKPPTDTQYF. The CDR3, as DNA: TGTGCCAGCGATCCCTACCTAATAGCGGGAGGCAAACCTCCCACAGATACGCAGTATTTT.

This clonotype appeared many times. The CDR3 protein is CASSLVLQHNTGELFF. The DNA of the CDR3 is TGTGCCAGCAGCTTAGTTCTTCAGCACAACACCGGGGAGCTGTTTTTT. The chain links TRBV7-9 to TRBJ2-2, with D hard to call. Trimming took 1 base from V and 2 from J, leaving 11 bases between them. CDR1 SEHNR and CDR2 FQNEAQ come from the germline V gene (reference sequence). There are 16 residues in the CDR3. Variable domain in full (rest from reference TRBV7-9 and TRBJ2-2): DTGVSQNPRHKITKRGQNVTFRCDPISEHNRLYWYRQTLGQGPEFLTYFQNEAQLEKSRLLSDRFSAERPKGSFSTLEIQRTEQGDSAMYLCASSLVLQHNTGELFFGEGSRLTVL.

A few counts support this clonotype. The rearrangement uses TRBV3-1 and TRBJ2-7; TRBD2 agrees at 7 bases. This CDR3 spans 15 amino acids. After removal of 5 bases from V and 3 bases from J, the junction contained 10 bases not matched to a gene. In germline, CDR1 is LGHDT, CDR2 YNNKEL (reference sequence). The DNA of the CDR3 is TGTGCCAGCAGCGCCCGGGGAGGGAATAGCTACGAGCAGTACTTC. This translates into CASSARGGNSYEQYF.

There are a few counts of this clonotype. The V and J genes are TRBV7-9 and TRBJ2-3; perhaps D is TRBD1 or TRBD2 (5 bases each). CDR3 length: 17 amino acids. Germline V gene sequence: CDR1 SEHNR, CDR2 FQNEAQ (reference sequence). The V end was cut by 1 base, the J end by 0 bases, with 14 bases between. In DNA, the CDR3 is TGTGCCAGCAGCTTAGTGCCTGGGGGATTGAGCACAGATACGCAGTATTTT. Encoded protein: CASSLVPGGLSTDTQYF.

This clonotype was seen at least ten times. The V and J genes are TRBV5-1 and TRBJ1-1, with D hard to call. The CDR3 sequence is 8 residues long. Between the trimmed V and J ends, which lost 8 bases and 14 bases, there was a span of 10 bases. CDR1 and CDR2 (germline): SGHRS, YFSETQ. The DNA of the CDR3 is TGCGCCAGGGCCCCGGGCTTCTTT. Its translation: CARAPGFF.

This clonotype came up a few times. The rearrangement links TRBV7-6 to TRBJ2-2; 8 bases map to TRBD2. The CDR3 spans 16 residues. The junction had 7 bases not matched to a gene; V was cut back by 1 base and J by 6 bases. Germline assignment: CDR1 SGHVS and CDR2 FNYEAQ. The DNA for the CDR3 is TGTGCCAGCAGCTTAGAGGGCGGGAGGTTTGCCGGGGAGCTGTTTTTT. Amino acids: CASSLEGGRFAGELFF.

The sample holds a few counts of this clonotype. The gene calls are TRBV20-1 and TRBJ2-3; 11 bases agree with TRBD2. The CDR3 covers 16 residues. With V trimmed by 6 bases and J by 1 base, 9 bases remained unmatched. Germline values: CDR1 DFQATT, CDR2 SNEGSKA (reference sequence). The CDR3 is CSAPPLLAGGTDTQYF. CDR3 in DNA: TGCAGTGCCCCCCCCCTACTAGCGGGGGGCACAGATACGCAGTATTTT.

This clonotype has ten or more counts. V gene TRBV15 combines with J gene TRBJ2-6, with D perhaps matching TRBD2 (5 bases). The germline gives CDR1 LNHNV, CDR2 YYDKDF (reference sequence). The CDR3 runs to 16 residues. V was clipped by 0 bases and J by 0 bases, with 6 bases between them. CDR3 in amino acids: CATSREGSSGANVLTF. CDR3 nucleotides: TGTGCCACCAGCAGAGAAGGGAGCTCTGGGGCCAACGTCCTGACTTTC.

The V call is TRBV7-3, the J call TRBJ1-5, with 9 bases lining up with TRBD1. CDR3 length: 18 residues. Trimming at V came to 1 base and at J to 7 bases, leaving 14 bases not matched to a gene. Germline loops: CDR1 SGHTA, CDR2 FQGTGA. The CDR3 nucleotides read TGTGCCAGCAGCTTAAAGGGACAGGGCAACCATCGGGTCCAGCCCCAGCATTTT. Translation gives CASSLKGQGNHRVQPQHF. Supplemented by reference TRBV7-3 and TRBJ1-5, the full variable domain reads GAGVSQTPSNKVTEKGKYVELRCDPISGHTALYWYRQSLGQGPEFLIYFQGTGAADDSGLPNDRFFAVRPEGSVSTLKIQRTERGDSAVYLCASSLKGQGNHRVQPQHFGDGTRLSIL.

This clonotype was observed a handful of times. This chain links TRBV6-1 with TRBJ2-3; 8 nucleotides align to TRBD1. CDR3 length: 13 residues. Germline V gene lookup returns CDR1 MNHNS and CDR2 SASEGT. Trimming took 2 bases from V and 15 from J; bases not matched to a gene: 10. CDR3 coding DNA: TGTGCCAGCAGTGAAAGTAGACAGGGGTGGTCATATTTT. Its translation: CASSESRQGWSYF.

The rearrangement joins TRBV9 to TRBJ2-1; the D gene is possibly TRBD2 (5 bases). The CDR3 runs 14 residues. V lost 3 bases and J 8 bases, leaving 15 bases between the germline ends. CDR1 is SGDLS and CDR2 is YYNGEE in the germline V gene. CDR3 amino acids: CASSAQEGLYEQFF. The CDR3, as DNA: TGTGCCAGCAGCGCCCAAGAGGGCCTGTATGAGCAGTTCTTC.

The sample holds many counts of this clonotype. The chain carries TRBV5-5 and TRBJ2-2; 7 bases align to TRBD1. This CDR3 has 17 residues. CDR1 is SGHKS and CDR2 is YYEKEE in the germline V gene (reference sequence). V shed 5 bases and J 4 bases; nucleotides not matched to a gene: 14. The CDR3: CASRGAPGGLGTGELFF. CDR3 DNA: TGTGCCAGCAGGGGGGCTCCAGGGGGTCTCGGCACCGGGGAGCTGTTTTTT.

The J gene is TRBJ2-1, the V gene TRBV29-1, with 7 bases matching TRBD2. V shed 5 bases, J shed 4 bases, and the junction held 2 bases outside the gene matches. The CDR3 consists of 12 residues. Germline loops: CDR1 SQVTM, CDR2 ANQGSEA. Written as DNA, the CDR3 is TGCAGCGTTACTAGCGAGTACAATGAGCAGTTCTTC. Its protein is CSVTSEYNEQFF.

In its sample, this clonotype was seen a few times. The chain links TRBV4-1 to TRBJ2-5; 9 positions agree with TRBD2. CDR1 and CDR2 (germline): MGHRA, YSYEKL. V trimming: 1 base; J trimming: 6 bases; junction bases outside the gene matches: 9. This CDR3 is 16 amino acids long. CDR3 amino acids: CASSQGPAGGQQTQYF. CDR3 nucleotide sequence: TGCGCCAGCAGCCAAGGCCCAGCGGGGGGTCAACAGACCCAGTACTTC.